The clone carrying this TCR beta chain was seen a few times. The target antigen is unknown. Patients were aged 18 to 65, had disease duration under 2 months, and had newly diagnosed hyperthyroidism. Germline V gene data show CDR1 as LNHDA and CDR2 as SQIVND (reference sequence). The CDR3 runs 14 residues. V shed 10 bases and J shed 10 bases, with 23 bases lying between them. Amplified TCR beta CDR3 regions derived from RNA transcripts. HTBI primers were the set used in a first-round RT-PCR of the TCR CDR3. Via MiXCR, TCRdb re-called the multiplex PCR reads, giving one row per CDR3 protein. The repertoire holds around 380,000 distinct CDR3 sequences, with approximately 12% as singletons. These data are taken from a study of T cells in Graves' hyperthyroidism and ophthalmopathy. The overall study: Peripheral blood samples were taken at initial diagnosis, prior to any treatment.

Study-wide points: Blood also held most thyroid clonotypes expanded beyond 0.001. With a median lead of approximately 6.4 months before onset, the model predicted ophthalmopathy.

The chain recombines TRBV19 with TRBJ2-1; possibly TRBD1 or TRBD2 for D (5 bases each). Source material: blood. The clonotype comes from a man in his thirties or forties with Graves' hyperthyroidism that later progressed to Graves' ophthalmopathy. CDR3 residues: CATQPGPLFQEQFF. As DNA, the CDR3 is TGTGCCACCCAACCGGGACCCCTTTTCCAGGAGCAGTTCTTC.